One sample yielded the 3 T cell receptor beta chains listed below, sequenced in a study of T cells in localized non-small cell lung cancer. Sequencing used immunoSEQ multiplex PCR; TCRdb keeps in-frame clones, though not all of them. The table includes more than 70,000 clones, 84% detected once. The sample consisted of peripheral blood, taken before any cancer treatment. The source is a man between 35 and 75 years old with stage I lung adenocarcinoma.

The V gene is TRBV9, the J gene TRBJ1-1; TRBD1 matches at 7 bases. There are 13 residues in the CDR3. V lost 4 bases to trimming and J lost 4 bases; unmatched junction nucleotides: 4. Per the germline V gene, CDR1 is SGDLS and CDR2 is YYNGEE. CDR3 in DNA: TGTGCCAGCAGCTCGGGACAGTTCACTGAAGCTTTCTTT. Encoded protein: CASSSGQFTEAFF.

This chain joins TRBV6-1 and TRBJ1-5; no clear D gene. From germline, CDR1 is MNHNS and CDR2 SASEGT. V lost 3 bases and J 4 bases, leaving 7 bases between the germline ends. CDR3 length: 13 residues. The CDR3: CASSDSGNQPQHF. Here the CDR3 DNA reads TGTGCCAGCAGTGACAGTGGAAATCAGCCCCAGCATTTT.

The rearrangement uses TRBV6-6 and TRBJ2-1, with D perhaps matching TRBD1 (5 bases). This CDR3 has 15 amino acids. CDR1 MNHNY and CDR2 SVGAGI come from the germline V gene (reference sequence). V shed 4 bases and J shed 6 bases, with 16 bases lying between them. The CDR3 loop is CASSSSLDSFNEQFF. The DNA of the CDR3 is TGTGCCAGCAGTTCCTCCCTCGACAGTTTCAATGAGCAGTTCTTC.